This T cell receptor beta chain is drawn from a study of HIV-infected patients and healthy controls. Reverse transcription used around 500 ng RNA and constant-region primers for alpha and beta. Alpha and beta chain libraries were made separately by chain-specific third strand synthesis with multiplexing indices. Each cDNA molecule was barcoded, and a single primer pair amplified each chain. Ligation attached cDNA to a 5' RACE adapter that carried a random hexamer and SP2 site. Each molecule carried a 12-nucleotide identifier made of two joined random hexamers added before amplification. TCRdb analysed the 5' RACE reads with MiXCR anew, one entry per CDR3 protein. In the table there are 19,000 or so distinct CDR3 sequences, 10% to 15% of which are singletons. Whole-study findings and limits: HIV-infected patients and controls differed significantly in mean usage of eight alpha and eight beta V genes.

The repertoire came from unfractionated whole blood and reflected all unsorted peripheral T cells. This clonotype was seen at least ten times. Antigen unknown. Germline V gene lookup returns CDR1 MNHNY and CDR2 SVGAGI (reference sequence). The CDR3 has 11 amino acids. The V end lost 5 bases, the J end lost 4 bases, and 3 bases lay between the germline ends. The chain couples TRBV6-6 to TRBJ1-5; the D is unclear. The sample comprised blood. This receptor was obtained from an adult in good health. The CDR3: CASSGNQPQHF. The CDR3 region has the DNA TGTGCCAGCAGTGGTAATCAGCCCCAGCATTTT.